This TCR beta chain comes out of a study of shared clonotypes between healthy human individuals. V shed 4 bases and J shed 10 bases, with 13 bases lying between them. This CDR3 is 12 amino acids long. Germline CDR1 SNHLY, CDR2 FYNNEI. Sequencing used immunoSEQ multiplex PCR; TCRdb keeps in-frame clones, though not all of them. The sample includes 490,000 or so clones, over 65% of them seen just once. Of note for this clone: No conserved phenylalanine or tryptophan ends this CDR3, so it is likely a read error.

This receptor was identified in a woman in her thirties or forties in good health. Some clones in this sample may be carry-over from other donors' samples. V usage is TRBV2 and J usage is TRBJ1-1; D is undetermined. The sequencing sample was made of PBMCs. The CDR3 nucleotides read TGTGCCAGCAGTGGATGGTACGGGGTAGCTTTCTTG. Translation gives CASSGWYGVAFL.